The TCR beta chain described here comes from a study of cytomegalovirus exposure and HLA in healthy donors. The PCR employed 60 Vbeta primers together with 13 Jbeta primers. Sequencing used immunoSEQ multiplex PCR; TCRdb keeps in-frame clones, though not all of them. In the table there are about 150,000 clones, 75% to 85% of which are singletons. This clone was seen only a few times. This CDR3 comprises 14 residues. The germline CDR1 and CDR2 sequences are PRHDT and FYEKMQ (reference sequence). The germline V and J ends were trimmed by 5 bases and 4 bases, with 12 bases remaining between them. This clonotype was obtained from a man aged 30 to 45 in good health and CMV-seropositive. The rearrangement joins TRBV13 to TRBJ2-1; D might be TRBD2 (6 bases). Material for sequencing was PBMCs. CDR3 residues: CASSALAAYNEQFF. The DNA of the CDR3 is TGTGCCAGCAGCGCACTAGCAGCATACAATGAGCAGTTCTTC.